This entry describes one TCR beta chain. Assay used: immunoSEQ multiplex PCR; TCRdb lists only in-frame clones, some missing. The table includes 50,000 to 70,000 clones, around four fifths detected once. This specimen belongs to a study of OX40 agonist ivuxolimab in advanced cancers. The material sequenced was CD4+ or CD8+ T cells sorted from blood, taken in a trial of the OX40 agonist ivuxolimab. This receptor was taken from an adult with an advanced solid tumor such as melanoma, head and neck, liver or kidney cancer.

The CDR3 sequence is CASSQDLLYNEQFF. DNA of the CDR3: TGCGCCAGCAGCCAAGATCTCCTCTACAATGAGCAGTTCTTC. The V gene is TRBV4-3, the J gene TRBJ2-1, with D hard to call. CDR1 and CDR2 from the germline V gene are LGHNA and YSLEER. The CDR3 length is 14 residues. The V and J ends lost 0 bases and 3 bases respectively, with 6 bases between them.